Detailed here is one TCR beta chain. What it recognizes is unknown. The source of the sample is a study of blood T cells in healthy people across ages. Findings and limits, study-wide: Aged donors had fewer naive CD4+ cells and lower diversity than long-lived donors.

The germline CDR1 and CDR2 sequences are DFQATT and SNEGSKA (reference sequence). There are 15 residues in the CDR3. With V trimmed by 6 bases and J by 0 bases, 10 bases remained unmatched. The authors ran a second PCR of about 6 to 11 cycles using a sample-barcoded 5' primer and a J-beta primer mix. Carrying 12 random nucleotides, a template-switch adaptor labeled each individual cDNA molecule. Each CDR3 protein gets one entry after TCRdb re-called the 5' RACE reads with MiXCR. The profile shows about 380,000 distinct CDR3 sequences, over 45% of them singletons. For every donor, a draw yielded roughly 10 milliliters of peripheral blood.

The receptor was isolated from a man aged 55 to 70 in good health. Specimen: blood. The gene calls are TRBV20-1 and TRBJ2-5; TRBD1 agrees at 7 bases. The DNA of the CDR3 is TGCAGTGCGATGACAGGGAAAGGGTACCAAGAGACCCAGTACTTC. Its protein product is CSAMTGKGYQETQYF.